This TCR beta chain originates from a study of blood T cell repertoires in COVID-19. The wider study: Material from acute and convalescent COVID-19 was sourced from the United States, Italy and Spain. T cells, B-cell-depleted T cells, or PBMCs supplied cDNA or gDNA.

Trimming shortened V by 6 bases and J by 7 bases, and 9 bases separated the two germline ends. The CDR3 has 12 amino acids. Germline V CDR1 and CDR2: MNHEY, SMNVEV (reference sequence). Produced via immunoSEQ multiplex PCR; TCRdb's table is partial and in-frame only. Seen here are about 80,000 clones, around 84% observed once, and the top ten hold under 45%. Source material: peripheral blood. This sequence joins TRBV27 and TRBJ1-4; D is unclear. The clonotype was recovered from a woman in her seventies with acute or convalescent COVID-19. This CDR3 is CASRGFGEKLFF. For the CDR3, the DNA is TGTGCCAGCAGGGGCTTCGGTGAAAAACTGTTTTTT.